This T cell receptor (beta chain) comes out of a study of cytomegalovirus exposure and HLA in healthy donors (dated by TCRdb to about 2017). Context from the whole study: According to a later analysis, the 110 or so validation repertoires were produced on the same platform as the roughly 720 repertoires of the first cohort. The study aimed to test whether cataloging public T cell receptors could reveal signatures of past pathogen exposure. Along with the approximately 650-subject first cohort, a separate validation cohort of about 110 different subjects was used. High-throughput TCR immunosequencing, statistical association of individual TCRs with disease status, and machine learning were combined to predict cytomegalovirus infection status.

On the study overall, not on this receptor specifically: In the study, roughly 160 TCR beta chains were listed as associated with cytomegalovirus. The classifier was reported to diagnose cytomegalovirus status with high specificity and sensitivity in both the original and validation cohorts. A later analysis lacked HLA typing for the validation cohort, so it scored co-occurrence in that cohort across all 120 or so repertoires. Subsequent analysis determined that TCRs grouped into clusters in the first cohort also showed a tendency toward co-occurrence across the 120 or so validation repertoires, and approximately 93% of cluster scores exceeded 0. It was suggested by the authors that the approach could potentially be generalized to other disease states and immunological phenotypes. Across donors, most TCR sequences were observed very rarely, whereas some public TCRs were present in many individuals. Three of the identified cytomegalovirus-associated TCR beta chains were confirmed in vitro to be specific for cytomegalovirus antigens.

Via the germline V gene (reference sequence), CDR1 is MNHEY and CDR2 SMNVEV. The CDR3 spans 15 residues, from the cysteine through the phenylalanine. The kept DNA is CDR3 alone, 45 bases in frame from the first base. At the junction V is shortened by 3 bases and J by 6 bases, with 17 bases in between. The donors belonged to the validation cohort of under 150 subjects, which was separate from the approximately 680-subject first cohort. Regarding this clone: No antigen is known for it. Base qualities were left out, and no much larger clone turns up one base away.

Libraries were constructed by the immunoSEQ multiplex PCR assay. Concerning the study's data processing: A statistical classification framework was built for diagnosing cytomegalovirus status from the catalog of TCR beta chain sequences. The clones in this table, taken by TCRdb from immuneACCESS, are in-frame only. Not every clone is retained; where verified, under half of the shortfall comes from an unresolved V gene, and the cause of the rest is unknown. V and J calls and clone size follow that table, whereas D and trimming were derived from the DNA. This sample lists 250,000 to 350,000 clones; over 75% were detected once. The top ten hold around 0.88% of the sample.

The TCR originated in a man aged 30-40 years in good health and CMV-seronegative. The rearrangement combines TRBV27 with TRBJ1-2; TRBD1 is perhaps the D gene, given 6 matching bases. Sequenced: PBMCs. The bases are TGTGCCAGCAGTTTCCGGGGGGCCCAAGCAGATGGCTACACCTTC. This sequence encodes CASSFRGAQADGYTF.